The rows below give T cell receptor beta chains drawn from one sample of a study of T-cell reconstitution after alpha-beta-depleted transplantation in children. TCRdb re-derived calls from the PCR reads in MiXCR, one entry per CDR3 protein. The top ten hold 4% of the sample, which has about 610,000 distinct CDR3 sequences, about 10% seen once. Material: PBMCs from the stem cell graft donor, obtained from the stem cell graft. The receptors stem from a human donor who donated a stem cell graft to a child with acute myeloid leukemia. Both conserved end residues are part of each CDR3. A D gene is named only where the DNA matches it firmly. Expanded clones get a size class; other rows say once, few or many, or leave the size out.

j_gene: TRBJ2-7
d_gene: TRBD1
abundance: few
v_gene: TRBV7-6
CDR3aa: CASSLDEDRAAYEQYF
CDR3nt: TGTGCCAGCAGCTTAGACGAGGACAGGGCCGCCTACGAGCAGTACTTC

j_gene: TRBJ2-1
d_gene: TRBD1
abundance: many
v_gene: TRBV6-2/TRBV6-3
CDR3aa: CASSYSLNRGLSYNEQFF
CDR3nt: TGTGCCAGCAGTTACTCCTTAAACAGGGGCTTATCCTACAATGAGCAGTTCTTC

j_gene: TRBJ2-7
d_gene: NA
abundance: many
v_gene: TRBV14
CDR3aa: CASGRSYYEQYF
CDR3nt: TGTGCCAGCGGCAGGAGCTACTACGAGCAGTACTTC

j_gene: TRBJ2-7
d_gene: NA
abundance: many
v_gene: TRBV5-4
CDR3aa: CASSTRTGISYEQYF
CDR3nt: TGTGCCAGCAGCACCCGTACAGGGATATCCTACGAGCAGTACTTC

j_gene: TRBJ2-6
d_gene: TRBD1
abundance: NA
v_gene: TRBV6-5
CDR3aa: CASSSGTADGANVLTF
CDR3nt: TGTGCCAGCAGTTCGGGGACAGCCGACGGGGCCAACGTCCTGACTTTC

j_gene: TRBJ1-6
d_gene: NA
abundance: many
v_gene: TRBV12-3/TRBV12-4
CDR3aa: CASSFIGFSSPLHF
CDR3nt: TGTGCCAGCAGTTTTATTGGATTTTCATCACCCCTCCACTTT

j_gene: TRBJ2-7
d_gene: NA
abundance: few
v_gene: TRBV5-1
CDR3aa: CASSFVVTKHEQYF
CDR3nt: TGCGCCAGCAGCTTCGTCGTAACGAAACACGAGCAGTACTTC

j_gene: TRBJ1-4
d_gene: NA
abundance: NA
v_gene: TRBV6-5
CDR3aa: CASTSSRTTEKLFF
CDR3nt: TGTGCCAGCACCTCCTCGAGAACGACGGAAAAACTGTTTTTT

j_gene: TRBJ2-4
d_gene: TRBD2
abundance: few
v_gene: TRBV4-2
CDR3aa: CASSQDRRLAGGLGAKNIQYF
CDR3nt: TGTGCCAGCAGCCAAGACCGGAGACTAGCGGGAGGGCTAGGGGCCAAAAACATTCAGTACTTC

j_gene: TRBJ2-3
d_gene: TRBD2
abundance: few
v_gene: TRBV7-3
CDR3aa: CASSLNPTSGRHTDTQYF
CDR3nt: TGTGCCAGCAGCTTAAACCCGACTAGCGGGAGGCACACAGATACGCAGTATTTT

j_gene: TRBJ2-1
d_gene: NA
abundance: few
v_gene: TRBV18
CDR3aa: CASSLTTPQQFF
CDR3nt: TGTGCCAGCTCACTCACGACCCCTCAGCAGTTCTTC

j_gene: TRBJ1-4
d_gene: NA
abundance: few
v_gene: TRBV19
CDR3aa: CASRTLATNEKLFF
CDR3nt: TGTGCCAGTAGGACACTGGCAACTAATGAAAAACTGTTTTTT

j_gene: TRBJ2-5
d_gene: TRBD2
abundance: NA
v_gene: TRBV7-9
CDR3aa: CASSQRRLAGEETQYF
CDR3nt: TGTGCCAGCAGCCAGAGGAGGCTAGCGGGAGAGGAGACCCAGTACTTC

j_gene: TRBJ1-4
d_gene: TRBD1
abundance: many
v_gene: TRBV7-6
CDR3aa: CASSARQGRNEKLFF
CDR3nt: TGTGCCAGCAGCGCCCGACAGGGCCGAAATGAAAAACTGTTTTTT

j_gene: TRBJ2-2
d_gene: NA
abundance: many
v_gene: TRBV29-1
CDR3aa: CSVERAGELFF
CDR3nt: TGCAGCGTCGAGCGGGCCGGGGAGCTGTTTTTT

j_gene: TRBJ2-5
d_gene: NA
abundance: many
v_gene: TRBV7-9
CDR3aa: CASRITAYQETQYF
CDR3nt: TGTGCCAGCAGGATCACAGCCTACCAAGAGACCCAGTACTTC

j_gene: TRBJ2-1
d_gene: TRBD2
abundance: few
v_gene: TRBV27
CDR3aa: CASSFSPRLAVFYNEQFF
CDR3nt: TGTGCCAGCAGTTTCTCCCCCAGACTAGCGGTCTTCTACAATGAGCAGTTCTTC

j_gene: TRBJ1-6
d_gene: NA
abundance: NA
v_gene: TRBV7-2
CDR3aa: CASSLGGTKPGSPLHF
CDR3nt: TGTGCCAGCAGCTTAGGGGGGACTAAACCAGGTTCACCCCTCCACTTT

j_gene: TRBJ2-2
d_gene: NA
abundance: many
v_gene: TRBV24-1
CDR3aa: CATSDRTVNTGELFF
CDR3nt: TGTGCCACCAGTGATCGGACAGTCAACACCGGGGAGCTGTTTTTT

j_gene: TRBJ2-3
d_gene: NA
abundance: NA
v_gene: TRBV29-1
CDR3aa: CSGRPGTADTQYF
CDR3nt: TGCAGCGGCCGCCCGGGGACGGCAGATACGCAGTATTTT

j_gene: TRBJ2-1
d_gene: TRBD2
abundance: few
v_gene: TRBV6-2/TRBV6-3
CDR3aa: CASSIGGELGANEQFF
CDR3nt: TGTGCCAGCAGTATCGGGGGGGAGCTAGGCGCCAATGAGCAGTTCTTC

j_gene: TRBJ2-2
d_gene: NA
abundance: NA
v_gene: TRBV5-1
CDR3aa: CASGTTGPGELFF
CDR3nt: TGCGCCAGCGGCACGACAGGCCCCGGGGAGCTGTTTTTT

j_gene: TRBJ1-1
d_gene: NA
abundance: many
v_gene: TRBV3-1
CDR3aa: CASSPGKGITEAFF
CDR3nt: TGTGCCAGCAGCCCAGGCAAGGGGATAACTGAAGCTTTCTTT

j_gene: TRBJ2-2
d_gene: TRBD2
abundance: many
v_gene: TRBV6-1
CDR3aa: CASSPRLAGKVGELFF
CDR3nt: TGTGCCAGCAGTCCTCGTTTAGCGGGGAAAGTCGGGGAGCTGTTTTTT

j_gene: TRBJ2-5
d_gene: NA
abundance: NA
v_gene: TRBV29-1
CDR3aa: CSVGRLYQETQYF
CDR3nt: TGCAGCGTTGGGCGGTTGTACCAAGAGACCCAGTACTTC

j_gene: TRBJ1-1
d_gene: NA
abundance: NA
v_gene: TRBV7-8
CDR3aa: CASSLGILNTEAFF
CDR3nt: TGTGCCAGCAGCTTGGGCATATTGAACACTGAAGCTTTCTTT

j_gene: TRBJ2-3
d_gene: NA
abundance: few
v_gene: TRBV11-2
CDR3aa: CASSPVIAQVRADTQYF
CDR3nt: TGTGCCAGCAGCCCCGTCATTGCACAGGTCAGGGCAGATACGCAGTATTTT

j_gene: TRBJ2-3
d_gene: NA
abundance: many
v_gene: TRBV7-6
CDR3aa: CASSRSSTDTQYF
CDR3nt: TGTGCCAGCAGCAGGTCCAGCACAGATACGCAGTATTTT

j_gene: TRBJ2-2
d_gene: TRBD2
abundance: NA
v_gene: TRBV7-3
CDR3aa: CASAMDFAAGETGELFF
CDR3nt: TGTGCCAGCGCCATGGACTTCGCTGCGGGAGAAACCGGGGAGCTGTTTTTT

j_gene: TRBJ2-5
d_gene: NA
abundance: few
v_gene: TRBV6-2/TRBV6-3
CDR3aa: CASSKGSSGETQYF
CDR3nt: TGTGCCAGCAGTAAGGGGTCCTCCGGGGAGACCCAGTACTTC

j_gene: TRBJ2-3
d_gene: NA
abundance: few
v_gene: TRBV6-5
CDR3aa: CASSYSREVVAADTQYF
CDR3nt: TGTGCCAGCAGTTACTCGAGAGAGGTAGTAGCGGCAGATACGCAGTATTTT

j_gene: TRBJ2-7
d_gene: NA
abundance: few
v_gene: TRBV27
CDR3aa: CASRNPGISYEQYF
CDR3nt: TGTGCCAGCAGAAACCCAGGGATCTCCTACGAGCAGTACTTC

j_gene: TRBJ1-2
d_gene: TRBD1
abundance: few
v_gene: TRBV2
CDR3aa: CASSEGRGRNYGYTF
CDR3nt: TGTGCCAGCAGTGAAGGCAGGGGGCGTAACTATGGCTACACCTTC

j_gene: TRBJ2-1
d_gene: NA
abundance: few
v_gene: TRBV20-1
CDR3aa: CRGTGGAEQFF
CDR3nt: TGCAGGGGGACCGGGGGAGCTGAGCAGTTCTTC

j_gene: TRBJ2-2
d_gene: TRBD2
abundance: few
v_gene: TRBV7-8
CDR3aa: CASYRSGRTGELFF
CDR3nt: TGTGCCAGCTACCGTAGCGGGAGGACCGGGGAGCTGTTTTTT

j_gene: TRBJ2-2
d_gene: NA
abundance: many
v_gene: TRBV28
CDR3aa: CASRGQRGGVNTGELFF
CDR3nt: TGTGCCAGCCGGGGACAGAGAGGGGGGGTGAACACCGGGGAGCTGTTTTTT

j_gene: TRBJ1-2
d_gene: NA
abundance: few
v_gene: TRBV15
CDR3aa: CATSRETLQGYGYTF
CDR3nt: TGTGCCACCAGCAGAGAGACATTGCAGGGCTATGGCTACACCTTC

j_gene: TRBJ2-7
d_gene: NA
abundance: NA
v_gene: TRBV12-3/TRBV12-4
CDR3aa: CASIPGGGLYEQYF
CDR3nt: TGTGCCAGCATACCAGGAGGGGGCCTCTACGAGCAGTACTTC